What follows is one T cell receptor (beta chain) and its context. Its recognized antigen is unknown. Each CD8+ T cell subset was flow-sorted in triplicate, and 300,000 cells per subset were placed directly into RLT lysis buffer. To exclude memory contaminants, naive CD8+ T cells were stringently defined as CD45RO-CCR7+CD27+CD95-. Peripheral blood mononuclear cells were isolated from buffy coats using standard density gradient centrifugation. A FACSAria III was used to flow-sort naive CXCR3-negative and CXCR3-positive CD8+ T cells. Total RNA was extracted from sorted cells with an RNeasy Mini Kit. This record belongs to a study of CXCR3-negative and CXCR3-positive naive CD8 T cells (dated by TCRdb to the late 2010s). As for the study more broadly: In total, 130 million to 150 million TRB reads were obtained, corresponding to roughly 1.5 +/- 0.3 million reads per library. The diversity and physicochemical repertoire analyses included about a dozen donors pooled from two independent experiments. Naive subsets from 5 or 6 donors and memory cells from 3 donors were included in the TRBV-TRBJ cluster analysis.

Study-level results and caveats: Surface CD5, linked to self-reactivity in mice, was comparable between naive subsets; TCR interaction strength was therefore also inferred from TRB CDR3 physicochemical properties. Freshly isolated PBMCs were used for most assays because CXCR3 expression partially decreased after cryopreservation. Both naive subsets had comparably high repertoire diversity, while memory CD8+ T cells had much lower repertoire diversity. Within the same donor, TRBV-TRBJ usage looked similar between naive CXCR3-negative and CXCR3-positive cells, but memory cells had distinct patterns. TRB CDR3s from CXCR3-positive naive cells showed higher hydrophobicity (lower Kidera factor 4), lower energy, and higher strength and volume indices than CXCR3-negative naive cells.

The CDR3 has 14 amino acids, counting the end cysteine and phenylalanine. The DNA is not on file. CDR1 SGHKS and CDR2 YYEKEE were looked up in the germline V gene (reference sequence). Sequencer: NextSeq 550. The Human TCR Profiling Kit (MiLaboratory) was used to prepare UMI-labeled 5' RACE TRB cDNA libraries. The full amount of extracted RNA was used for cDNA synthesis, and the full amount of resulting cDNA was used for PCR amplification. Libraries were prepared in parallel with an identical number of PCR cycles. The authors processed their data as follows. MIGEC and MiXCR extracted about 50,000 +/- 10,000 unique UMI-labeled TRB cDNA molecules per library, requiring at least two reads per UMI. An average of roughly 40,000 +/- 10,000 functional in-frame TRB CDR3 nucleotide clonotypes without stop codons was found per library. After downsampling to 5000 UMI-labeled TRB molecules per sample, diversity metrics, including normalized Shannon-Wiener and Chao1, were computed in VDJtools. For the central five CDR3 residues, VDJtools calculated physicochemical properties weighted by clonotype size, namely interaction energy, strength, volume and Kidera factor 4. TCRdb reprocessed the reads and lists each CDR3 protein sequence as a single entry, with no DNA. For this entry, the V and J calls and clone size follow TCRdb and not the study's own pipeline. The sample table includes over 70,000 distinct CDR3 sequences. Around 0.82% of the sample lies in the top ten.

Sequenced sample: naive CXCR3+ CD8+ T cells from blood. This specimen's cell subset or site label, per the study, means: CD45RO-CCR7+CD27+CD95- naive CD8+ T cells expressing CXCR3 (TNR3+). The chain employs TRBV5-5 and TRBJ2-7; TCRdb returns TRBD2, unconfirmable since there is no DNA. This receptor was obtained from a human donor in good health. Some clones in this sample may be carry-over from other donors' samples. This receptor has the CDR3 CASSFGASGREQYF.